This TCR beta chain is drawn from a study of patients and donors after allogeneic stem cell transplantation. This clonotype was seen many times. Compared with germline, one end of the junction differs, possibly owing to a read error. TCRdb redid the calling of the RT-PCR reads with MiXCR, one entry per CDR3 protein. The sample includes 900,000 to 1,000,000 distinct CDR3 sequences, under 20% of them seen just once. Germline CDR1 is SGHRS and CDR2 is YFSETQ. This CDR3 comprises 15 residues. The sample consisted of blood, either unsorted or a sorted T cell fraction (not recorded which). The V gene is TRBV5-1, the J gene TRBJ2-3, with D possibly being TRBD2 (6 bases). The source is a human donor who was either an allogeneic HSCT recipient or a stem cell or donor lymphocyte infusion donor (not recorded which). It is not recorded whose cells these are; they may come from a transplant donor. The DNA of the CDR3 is TGTGCCAGCAGTTTTAGCGGTAGGGGCACAGATACGCAGTATTTT. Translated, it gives CASSFSGRGTDTQYF. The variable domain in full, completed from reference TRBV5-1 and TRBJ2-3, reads KAGVTQTPRYLIKTRGQQVTLSCSPISGHRSVSWYQQTPGQGLQFLFEYFSETQRNKGNFPGRFSGRQFSNSRSEMNVSTLELGDSALYLCASSFSGRGTDTQYFGPGTRLTVL.